Listed below are T cell receptor beta chains from one sample, sequenced in a study of graft-versus-host responses after intestinal transplantation. These TCRs' antigens remain unknown. Sequenced by immunoSEQ multiplex PCR; TCRdb stores in-frame clones only, minus some. This repertoire shows about 120,000 clones, 90% found once; its top ten account for 0.18%. This specimen was unstimulated CD4+ T cells sorted from spleen or lymph node cells, taken before intestinal transplant. The receptor set was obtained from a human donor who received an intestinal transplant. The CDR3 runs from the conserved cysteine through the conserved F or W. The D gene is left open where the match is weak. Some rows mark clone size as missing; the rest say once, few, many or name a class of expanded clone.

J gene: TRBJ2-7; D gene: TRBD2; clone size: once; V gene: TRBV2; CDR3 DNA: TGTGCCAGCAGTGAAGTGGGACTAGCGGCCTGGGGTTACTTC; CDR3 protein: CASSEVGLAAWGYF
J gene: TRBJ2-3; D gene: .; clone size: .; V gene: TRBV2; CDR3 DNA: TGTGCCAGCAGTGGGGGTTGGGGGCTAGCAGATACGCAGTATTTT; CDR3 protein: CASSGGWGLADTQYF
J gene: TRBJ2-7; D gene: TRBD1; clone size: .; V gene: TRBV15; CDR3 DNA: TGTGCCACCAGCAGAGCCCTCTCCGCGGACAGGGCAACCTACGAGCAGTACTTC; CDR3 protein: CATSRALSADRATYEQYF
J gene: TRBJ2-2; D gene: .; clone size: .; V gene: TRBV2; CDR3 DNA: TGTGCCAGCAGCCCTTTTAGTGTAACGTTCACCGGGGAGCTGTTTTTT; CDR3 protein: CASSPFSVTFTGELFF
J gene: TRBJ2-3; D gene: .; clone size: .; V gene: TRBV6-6; CDR3 DNA: TGTGCCAGCAGTTACTTTGACACCACAGATACGCAGTATTTT; CDR3 protein: CASSYFDTTDTQYF
J gene: TRBJ1-1; D gene: TRBD1; clone size: .; V gene: TRBV9; CDR3 DNA: TGTGCCAGCAGCCTACTCCCGGCGGGGACAGTGAACACTGAAGCTTTCTTT; CDR3 protein: CASSLLPAGTVNTEAFF
J gene: TRBJ1-5; D gene: .; clone size: few; V gene: TRBV30; CDR3 DNA: TGTGCCTGGAGTGTACGCGGTTCCAGCAATCAGCCCCAGCATTTT; CDR3 protein: CAWSVRGSSNQPQHF
J gene: TRBJ1-4; D gene: .; clone size: .; V gene: TRBV5-4; CDR3 DNA: TGTGCCAGCAGGCGCGGGACGGATGAAAAACTGTTTTTT; CDR3 protein: CASRRGTDEKLFF
J gene: TRBJ2-6; D gene: .; clone size: few; V gene: TRBV5-1; CDR3 DNA: TGCGCCAGCGGCCTTATCCCCTCTGGGGCCAACGTCCTGACTTTC; CDR3 protein: CASGLIPSGANVLTF
J gene: TRBJ2-3; D gene: TRBD2; clone size: .; V gene: TRBV19; CDR3 DNA: TGTGCCAGTAGTATGTGGCTAGCGGCCACAGATACGCAGTATTTT; CDR3 protein: CASSMWLAATDTQYF
J gene: TRBJ1-1; D gene: .; clone size: few; V gene: TRBV30; CDR3 DNA: TGTGCCTGGAGTCAACCAACGGGAGCTTTCTTT; CDR3 protein: CAWSQPTGAFF
J gene: TRBJ1-5; D gene: .; clone size: .; V gene: TRBV27; CDR3 DNA: TGTGCCAGCAGTCTACAGTATAGCAATCAGCCCCAGCATTTT; CDR3 protein: CASSLQYSNQPQHF
J gene: TRBJ1-2; D gene: .; clone size: .; V gene: TRBV4-3; CDR3 DNA: TGCGCCAGCAGCCAAGATCAGGGCAGGGAGGGCTATGGCTACACCTTC; CDR3 protein: CASSQDQGREGYGYTF
J gene: TRBJ1-4; D gene: .; clone size: .; V gene: TRBV28; CDR3 DNA: TGTGCCAGCAGCCCCTCTCGGGTGCAACTGTTTTTT; CDR3 protein: CASSPSRVQLFF
J gene: TRBJ2-1; D gene: TRBD2; clone size: .; V gene: TRBV18; CDR3 DNA: TGTGCCAGCTCACCTCTCCCGGGACTAGCGGGATCGAGGTACAATGAGCAGTTCTTC; CDR3 protein: CASSPLPGLAGSRYNEQFF
J gene: TRBJ1-3; D gene: .; clone size: .; V gene: TRBV28; CDR3 DNA: TGTGCCAGCAAGGCCCCGGGTAGGCCCGCTGGAAACACCATATATTTT; CDR3 protein: CASKAPGRPAGNTIYF
J gene: TRBJ2-1; D gene: TRBD2; clone size: .; V gene: TRBV28; CDR3 DNA: TGTGCCAGCAGCCTGGCACTAGCGGGAGTGATATCCCCTTACAATGAGCAGTTCTTC; CDR3 protein: CASSLALAGVISPYNEQFF